This TCR beta chain originates from a study of monozygotic twins with inflammatory bowel disease. There are 15 residues in the CDR3. Germline V gene data show CDR1 as SGHRS and CDR2 as YFSETQ. The team made cDNA by running eight separate reactions for each sample. Template switching appended UMIs that held a 6-nucleotide sample barcode. After re-calling the 5' RACE reads, TCRdb lists one entry per CDR3 protein, DNA absent. The listing contains around 370,000 distinct CDR3 sequences. Isolation of total RNA was performed on whole blood, with no prior T cell sorting. Sequenced sample: blood. The J gene is TRBJ2-3, the V gene TRBV5-1. The sequence came from a human donor with ulcerative colitis or Crohn's disease, or a healthy co-twin of an affected twin (not recorded which). The CDR3: CASSSQLTSTDTQYF.